The subject of this entry is one TCR beta chain. As yet, its antigen is unknown. The sample comes from a study of Graves' ophthalmopathy and Graves' hyperthyroidism. Whole-study context: Researchers obtained peripheral blood at initial diagnosis, before any treatment had begun. Findings of the study overall: A classifier, a 13-signature model, separated ophthalmopathy from stable hyperthyroidism with about 87% sensitivity and approximately 81% specificity. Blood shared most expanded thyroid clonotypes above 0.001 frequency. The model reached just under 71% sensitivity and approximately 72% specificity for predicting ophthalmopathy progression.

The study amplified TCR beta CDR3 regions using RNA transcripts. HTBI-primed RT-PCR formed the first round, and a multiplex PCR formed the second. TCRdb ran MiXCR on the multiplex PCR reads and lists one entry per CDR3 protein. The sample comprises about 410,000 distinct CDR3 sequences, approximately 20% of which are singletons, and about 1.6% rests with the top ten. This CDR3 contains 15 residues. V lost 1 base, J lost 4 bases, and 9 bases lay in between. The germline gives CDR1 SGHRS, CDR2 YFSETQ. The source is a woman younger than 35 with Graves' ophthalmopathy. J is TRBJ2-6 and V is TRBV5-1; D possibly corresponds to TRBD1 (6 bases). Material: peripheral blood. CDR3 in DNA: TGCGCCAGCAGCTTGAAGGGGACAGGGGCCAACGTCCTGACTTTC. As protein: CASSLKGTGANVLTF.